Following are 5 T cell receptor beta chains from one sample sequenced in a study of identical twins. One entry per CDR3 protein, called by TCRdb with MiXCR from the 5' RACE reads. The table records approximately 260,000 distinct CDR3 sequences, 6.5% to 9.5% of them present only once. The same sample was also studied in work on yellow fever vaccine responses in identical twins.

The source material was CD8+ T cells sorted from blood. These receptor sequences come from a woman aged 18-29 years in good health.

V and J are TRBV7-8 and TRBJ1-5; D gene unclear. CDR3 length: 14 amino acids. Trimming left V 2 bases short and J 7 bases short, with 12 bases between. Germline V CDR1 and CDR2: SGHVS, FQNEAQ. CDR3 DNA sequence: TGTGCCAGCAGCTTAAAGGGCCTTGTGCAGCCCCAGCATTTT. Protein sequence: CASSLKGLVQPQHF.

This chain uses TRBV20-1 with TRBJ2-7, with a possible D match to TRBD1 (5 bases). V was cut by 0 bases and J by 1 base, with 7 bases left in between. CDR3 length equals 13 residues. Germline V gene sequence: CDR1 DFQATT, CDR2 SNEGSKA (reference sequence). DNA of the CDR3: TGCAGTGCTAGAGAACAGGAGTCCTACGAGCAGTACTTC. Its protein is CSAREQESYEQYF.

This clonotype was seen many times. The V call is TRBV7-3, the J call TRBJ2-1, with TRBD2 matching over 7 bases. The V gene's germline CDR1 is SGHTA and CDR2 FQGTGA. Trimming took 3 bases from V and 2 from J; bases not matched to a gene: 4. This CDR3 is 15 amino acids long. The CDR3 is CASSFALAAYNEQFF. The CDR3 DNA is TGTGCCAGCAGCTTTGCCCTAGCGGCCTACAATGAGCAGTTCTTC.

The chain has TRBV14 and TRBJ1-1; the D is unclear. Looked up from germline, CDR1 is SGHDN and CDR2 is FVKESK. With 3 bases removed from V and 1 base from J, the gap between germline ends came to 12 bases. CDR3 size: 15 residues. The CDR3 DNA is TGTGCCAGCAGCCAGCTGTGGGCGCAGAACACTGAAGCTTTCTTT. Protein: CASSQLWAQNTEAFF. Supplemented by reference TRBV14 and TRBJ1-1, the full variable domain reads EAGVTQFPSHSVIEKGQTVTLRCDPISGHDNLYWYRRVMGKEIKFLLHFVKESKQDESGMPNNRFLAERTGGTYSTLKVQPAELEDSGVYFCASSQLWAQNTEAFFGQGTRLTVV.

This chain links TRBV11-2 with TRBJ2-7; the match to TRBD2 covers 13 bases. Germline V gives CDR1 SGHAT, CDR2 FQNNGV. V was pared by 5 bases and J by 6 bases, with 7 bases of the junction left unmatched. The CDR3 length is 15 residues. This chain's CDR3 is CASSQGLAGLIEQYF. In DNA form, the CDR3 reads TGTGCCAGCAGCCAGGGACTAGCGGGACTCATCGAGCAGTACTTC.